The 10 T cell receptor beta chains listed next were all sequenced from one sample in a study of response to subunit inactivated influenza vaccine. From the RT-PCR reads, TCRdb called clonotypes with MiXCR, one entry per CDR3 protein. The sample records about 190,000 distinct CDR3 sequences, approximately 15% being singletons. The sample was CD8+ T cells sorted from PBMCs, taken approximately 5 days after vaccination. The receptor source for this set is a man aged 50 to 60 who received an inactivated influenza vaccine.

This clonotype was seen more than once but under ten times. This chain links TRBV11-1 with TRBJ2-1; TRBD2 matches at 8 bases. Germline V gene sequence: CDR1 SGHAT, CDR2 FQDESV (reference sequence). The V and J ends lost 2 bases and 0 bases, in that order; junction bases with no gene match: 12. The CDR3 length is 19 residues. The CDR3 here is CASSLPGGRIYSSYNEQFF. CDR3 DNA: TGTGCCAGCAGCTTACCCGGCGGGAGGATATATAGCTCCTACAATGAGCAGTTCTTC.

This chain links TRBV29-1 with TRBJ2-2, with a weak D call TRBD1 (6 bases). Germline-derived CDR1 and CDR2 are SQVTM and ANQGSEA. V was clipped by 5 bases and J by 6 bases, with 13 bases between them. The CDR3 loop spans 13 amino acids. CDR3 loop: CSVSGVLSGELFF. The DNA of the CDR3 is TGCAGCGTTTCAGGGGTACTTTCCGGGGAGCTGTTTTTT.

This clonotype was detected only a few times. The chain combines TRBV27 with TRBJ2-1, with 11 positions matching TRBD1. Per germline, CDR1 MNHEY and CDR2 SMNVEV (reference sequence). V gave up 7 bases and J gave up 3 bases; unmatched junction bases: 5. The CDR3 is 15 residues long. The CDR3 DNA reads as TGTGCCAGCACCAGGGACAGGGGGGTCTACAATGAGCAGTTCTTC. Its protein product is CASTRDRGVYNEQFF.

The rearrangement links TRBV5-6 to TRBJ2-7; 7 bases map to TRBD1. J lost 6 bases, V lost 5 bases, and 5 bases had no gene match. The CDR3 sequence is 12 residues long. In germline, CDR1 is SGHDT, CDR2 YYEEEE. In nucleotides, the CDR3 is TGTGCCAGCAGTCCCGGGACAGCCGAGCAGTACTTC. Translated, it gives CASSPGTAEQYF.

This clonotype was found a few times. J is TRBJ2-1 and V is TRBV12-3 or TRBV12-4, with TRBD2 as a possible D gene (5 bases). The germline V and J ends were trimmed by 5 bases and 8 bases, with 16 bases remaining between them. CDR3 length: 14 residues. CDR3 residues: CASSLPGGFYEQFF. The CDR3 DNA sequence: TGTGCCAGCAGTCTCCCCGGCGGGTTTTATGAGCAGTTCTTC.

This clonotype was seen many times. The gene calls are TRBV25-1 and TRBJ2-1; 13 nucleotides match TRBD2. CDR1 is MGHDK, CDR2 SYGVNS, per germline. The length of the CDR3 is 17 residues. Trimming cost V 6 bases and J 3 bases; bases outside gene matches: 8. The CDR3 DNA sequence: TGTGCCAGCAGCGGACTAGCGGGAGAAAATGTCTACAATGAGCAGTTCTTC. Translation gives CASSGLAGENVYNEQFF.

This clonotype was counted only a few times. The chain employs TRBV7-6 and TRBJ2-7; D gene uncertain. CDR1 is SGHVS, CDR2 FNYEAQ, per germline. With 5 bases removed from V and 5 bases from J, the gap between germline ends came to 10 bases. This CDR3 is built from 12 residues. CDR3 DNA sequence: TGTGCCAGCAGCCCCCCTGGGAACGAGCAGTACTTC. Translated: CASSPPGNEQYF. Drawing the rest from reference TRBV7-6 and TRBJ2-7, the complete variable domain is GAGVSQSPRYKVTKRGQDVALRCDPISGHVSLYWYRQALGQGPEFLTYFNYEAQQDKSGLPNDRFSAERPEGSISTLTIQRTEQRDSAMYRCASSPPGNEQYFGPGTRLTVT.

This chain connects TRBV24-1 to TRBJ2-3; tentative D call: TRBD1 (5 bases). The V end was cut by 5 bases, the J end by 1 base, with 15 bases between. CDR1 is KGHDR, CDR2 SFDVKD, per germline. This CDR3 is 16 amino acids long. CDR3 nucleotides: TGTGCCACCAGTGGTGCAGGTCAGGGTGGCACAGATACGCAGTATTTT. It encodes CATSGAGQGGTDTQYF.

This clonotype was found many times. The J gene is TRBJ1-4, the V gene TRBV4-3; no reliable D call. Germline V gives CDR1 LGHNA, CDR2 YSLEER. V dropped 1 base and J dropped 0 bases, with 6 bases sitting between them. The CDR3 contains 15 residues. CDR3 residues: CASSQVHTTNEKLFF. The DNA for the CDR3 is TGCGCCAGCAGCCAAGTACACACAACTAATGAAAAACTGTTTTTT.

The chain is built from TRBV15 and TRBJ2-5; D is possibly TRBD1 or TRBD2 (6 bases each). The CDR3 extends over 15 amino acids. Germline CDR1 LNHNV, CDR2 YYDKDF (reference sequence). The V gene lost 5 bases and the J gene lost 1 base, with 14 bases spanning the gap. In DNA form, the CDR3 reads TGTGCCACCAGCGGCGGGACACCCCTCCAAGAGACCCAGTACTTC. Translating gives CATSGGTPLQETQYF. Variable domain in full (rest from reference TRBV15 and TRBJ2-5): DAMVIQNPRYQVTQFGKPVTLSCSQTLNHNVMYWYQQKSSQAPKLLFHYYDKDFNNEADTPDNFQSRRPNTSFCFLDIRSPGLGDTAMYLCATSGGTPLQETQYFGPGTRLLVL.